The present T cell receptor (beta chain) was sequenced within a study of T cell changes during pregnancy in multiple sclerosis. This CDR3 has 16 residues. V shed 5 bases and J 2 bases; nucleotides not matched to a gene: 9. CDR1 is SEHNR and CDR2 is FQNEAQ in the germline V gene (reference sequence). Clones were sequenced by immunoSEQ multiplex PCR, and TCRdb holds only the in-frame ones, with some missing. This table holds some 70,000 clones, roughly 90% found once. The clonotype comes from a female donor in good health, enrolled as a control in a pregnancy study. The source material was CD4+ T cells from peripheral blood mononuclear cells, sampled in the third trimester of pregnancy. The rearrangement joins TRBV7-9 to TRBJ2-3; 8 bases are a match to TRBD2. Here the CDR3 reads CASSPWRGAYTDTQYF. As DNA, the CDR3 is TGTGCCAGCAGCCCCTGGCGGGGGGCCTACACAGATACGCAGTATTTT.